This T cell receptor beta chain was recorded in a study of regulatory T cells in long-lasting Graves disease. With respect to this clonotype: Its target is unknown.

General study findings and limits: Authors noted too few samples as a limitation. More public clonotypes were shared by persistent patients (approximately 3,000) than by new patients (roughly 1,000).

The time point was: newly diagnosed GD, antithyroid drugs for less than 3 months. RNA from PBMCs was the source of the TCR library. The germline gives CDR1 DFQATT, CDR2 SNEGSKA (reference sequence). The CDR3 is made up of 14 amino acids. J lost 6 bases, V lost 3 bases, and 3 bases had no gene match. According to the study, TCR beta libraries were built with iRepertoire HTBI primers and CDR3-region Arm-PCR. TCRdb passed the multiplex PCR reads through MiXCR, listing each CDR3 protein once. The sample consists of 250,000 or so distinct CDR3 sequences, about 20% of them appearing once. In addition, the sample was reused for a study of T cells in Graves' hyperthyroidism and ophthalmopathy.

The receptor was derived from a woman aged 30 to 39 with Graves disease. The V and J genes are TRBV20-1 and TRBJ1-5; TRBD1 agrees at 12 bases. The sequences come from peripheral blood mononuclear cells (PBMCs), collected at new diagnosis, from a patient treated with antithyroid drugs. The CDR3 bases are TGCAGTGCTAGGGGGGACAGGGGGCTTCAGCCCCAGCATTTT. Protein sequence: CSARGDRGLQPQHF.